This entry is about one T cell receptor (beta chain). Its specificity is not known. The data were taken from a study of cytomegalovirus exposure and HLA in healthy donors. The V end lost 0 bases, the J end lost 5 bases, and 8 bases lay between the germline ends. Germline CDR1 is ENHRY and CDR2 is SYGVKD. The CDR3 sequence is 14 residues long. The primer mix had 60 Vbeta and 13 Jbeta primers. The assay was immunoSEQ multiplex PCR, and TCRdb's table has in-frame clones only and misses some. The table records about 160,000 clones, approximately 80% of them present only once. Overall study findings and caveats: Several of the most significant clusters were apparently associated with common viral pathogens in a later analysis.

The TCR sequence derives from a young man in good health and CMV-seropositive. The sequenced sample consisted of PBMCs. This sequence joins TRBV10-3 and TRBJ1-5; D is ambiguous. The chain's CDR3 is CAISESSGDQPQHF. CDR3 coding DNA: TGTGCCATCAGTGAGTCATCCGGGGATCAGCCCCAGCATTTT.